Below are 27 T cell receptor beta chains sequenced from a single sample in a study of OX40 agonist ivuxolimab in advanced cancers. Repertoires were generated with immunoSEQ multiplex PCR, while TCRdb's copy carries only in-frame clones and drops some. The data contain more than 35,000 clones, 89% of them singletons. The specimen comprised CD4+ or CD8+ T cells sorted from blood, sampled in a trial of the OX40 agonist ivuxolimab. These receptors originate from an adult with an advanced solid tumor such as melanoma, head and neck, liver or kidney cancer.

The chain joins TRBV19 to TRBJ2-3; D possibly matches TRBD1 or TRBD2 (5 bases each). The CDR3 has 13 amino acids. Germline assignment: CDR1 LNHDA and CDR2 SQIVND (reference sequence). Trimming pared 9 bases from V and 2 bases from J, leaving 12 bases between. The CDR3 DNA sequence: TGTGCCAGCCGGGACCGCCTCACAGATACGCAGTATTTT. Amino acids: CASRDRLTDTQYF.

This clone is a singleton in its sample. This chain links TRBV30 with TRBJ1-2, with 8 bases fitting TRBD1. Germline CDR1 GTSNPN, CDR2 SVGIG (reference sequence). The CDR3 is 13 amino acids. The J segment lost 5 bases and the V segment lost 3 bases, leaving 5 bases of the junction unmatched. The CDR3 region has the DNA TGTGCCTGGAGCGCAGGGGGCGGGTATGGCTACACCTTC. It yields the protein CAWSAGGGYGYTF.

The gene calls are TRBV10-2 and TRBJ1-4, with D possibly TRBD1 on 5 matching bases. The V and J ends lost 3 bases and 8 bases respectively, with 10 bases between them. CDR3 length: 13 residues. Germline V gene lookup returns CDR1 WSHSY and CDR2 SAAADI. CDR3 DNA: TGCGCCAGCAGTGACAACACAGGCGAAAAACTGTTTTTT. Amino acids: CASSDNTGEKLFF.

The chain carries TRBV7-2 and TRBJ1-1; a weak D match, TRBD1 (5 bases). The CDR3 contains 14 residues. Germline lookup yields CDR1 SGHTA and CDR2 FQGNSA. Between the trimmed V and J ends, which lost 2 bases and 8 bases, there was a span of 15 bases. CDR3 nucleotides: TGTGCCAGCAGCTTAATGGTAGGCTGGACAGAAGCTTTCTTT. Protein: CASSLMVGWTEAFF.

In this sample, this clone turned up a few times. The rearrangement joins TRBV4-1 to TRBJ1-2, with 11 bases lining up with TRBD1. This CDR3 is 15 amino acids long. V lost 0 bases to trimming and J lost 7 bases; unmatched junction nucleotides: 4. The germline V gene has CDR1 MGHRA and CDR2 YSYEKL. The CDR3 loop is CASSQEPGQGAGYTF. The CDR3 DNA reads TGCGCCAGCAGCCAAGAACCCGGACAGGGGGCTGGCTACACCTTC.

The chain is built from TRBV27 and TRBJ2-2, with TRBD2 identical over 7 bases. This CDR3 comprises 17 residues. Germline V lookup: CDR1 MNHEY, CDR2 SMNVEV (reference sequence). Trimming took 5 bases from V and 3 from J; bases not matched to a gene: 12. CDR3 in amino acids: CASSHSGDGGHTGELFF. CDR3 nucleotide sequence: TGTGCCAGCAGTCACAGCGGGGATGGTGGGCACACCGGGGAGCTGTTTTTT.

The CDR3 is CASSPGDTEAFF. As DNA, the CDR3 is TGTGCCAGCAGCCCGGGGGACACTGAAGCTTTCTTT. The rearrangement uses TRBV5-6 and TRBJ1-1; a possible D gene is TRBD1 (5 bases). CDR3 length equals 12 residues. The ends were cut back, 4 bases at V and 3 bases at J, with 7 bases in the middle. Per the germline V gene, CDR1 is SGHDT and CDR2 is YYEEEE.

The chain recombines TRBV10-1 with TRBJ2-7; TRBD2 might be the D (6 bases). There are 15 residues in the CDR3. CDR1 is WNHNN and CDR2 is SYGVQD in the germline V gene (reference sequence). Trimming stripped 0 bases from V and 4 bases from J, with 13 bases between. The CDR3 sequence: CASSESRLARYEQYF. CDR3 coding DNA: TGCGCCAGCAGTGAGTCGAGGCTAGCGAGGTACGAGCAGTACTTC.

To note about this clone: Different DNA sequences within this sample yield the same CDR3. V is TRBV7-9 and J is TRBJ1-1, with unresolved D. The germline V gene encodes CDR1 SEHNR and CDR2 FQNEAQ (reference sequence). The V gene lost 5 bases and the J gene lost 3 bases, with 4 bases spanning the gap. CDR3 size: 11 residues. The CDR3 DNA reads TGTGCCAGCAGCCTTTACACTGAAGCTTTCTTT. Translating it yields CASSLYTEAFF. The variable domain in full, completed from reference TRBV7-9 and TRBJ1-1, reads DTGVSQNPRHKITKRGQNVTFRCDPISEHNRLYWYRQTLGQGPEFLTYFQNEAQLEKSRLLSDRFSAERPKGSFSTLEIQRTEQGDSAMYLCASSLYTEAFFGQGTRLTVV.

The chain uses TRBV13 and TRBJ1-1; 8 positions agree with TRBD1. The CDR3 consists of 17 residues. Germline V gene sequence: CDR1 PRHDT, CDR2 FYEKMQ (reference sequence). Unmatched junction bases numbered 9, after V lost 3 bases and J lost 0 bases. The CDR3 here is CASSFDRGRPLNTEAFF. The CDR3, as DNA: TGTGCCAGCAGCTTTGACAGGGGAAGGCCCCTGAACACTGAAGCTTTCTTT.

This rearrangement joins TRBV14 to TRBJ2-3, with 8 bases matching TRBD1. Germline V gene data show CDR1 as SGHDN and CDR2 as FVKESK. This CDR3 has 16 residues. J lost 1 base, V lost 6 bases, and 9 bases had no gene match. CDR3 region: CASSPGQGWGTDTQYF. Written as DNA, the CDR3 is TGTGCCAGCAGTCCCGGACAGGGATGGGGCACAGATACGCAGTATTTT.

This chain connects TRBV9 to TRBJ2-7; 7 nucleotides line up with TRBD1. This CDR3 has 14 amino acids. Losses at the gene ends were 4 bases for V and 2 bases for J; bases not matched to a gene: 6. Germline assignment: CDR1 SGDLS and CDR2 YYNGEE. The CDR3 protein is CASSRGQETYEQYF. CDR3 bases: TGTGCCAGCAGCAGAGGACAGGAGACCTACGAGCAGTACTTC.

J is TRBJ2-3 and V is TRBV6-5; D remains ambiguous. V lost 0 bases and J lost 0, with 7 bases in between. Looked up from germline, CDR1 is MNHEY and CDR2 is SVGAGI. CDR3 size: 15 residues. CDR3 DNA: TGTGCCAGCAGTTACTCAGGAGCTAGCACAGATACGCAGTATTTT. Protein sequence: CASSYSGASTDTQYF.

The chain joins TRBV28 to TRBJ2-5; TRBD2 agrees at 7 bases. The V gene end was trimmed by 4 bases and the J gene end by 0 bases; junction bases not matched to a gene: 11. This CDR3 spans 17 amino acids. Germline CDR1 MDHEN, CDR2 SYDVKM. CDR3 region: CASSWSGARVYQETQYF. The DNA for the CDR3 is TGTGCCAGCAGTTGGAGCGGGGCTAGGGTGTACCAAGAGACCCAGTACTTC.

The chain employs TRBV27 and TRBJ1-2; possible D gene TRBD1, 5 bases. Germline V gives CDR1 MNHEY, CDR2 SMNVEV (reference sequence). The CDR3 contains 14 residues. V was pared by 5 bases and J by 3 bases, with 13 bases between. Here the CDR3 reads CASSPSGTHYGYTF. The CDR3 coding sequence is TGTGCCAGCAGTCCGTCCGGGACTCACTATGGCTACACCTTC.

The chain uses TRBV25-1 and TRBJ1-2; 7 nucleotides agree with TRBD1. V was pared by 7 bases and J by 8 bases, with 4 bases of the junction left unmatched. CDR1 MGHDK and CDR2 SYGVNS come from the germline V gene. The CDR3 length is 11 residues. In DNA, the CDR3 is TGTGCCAGCAACTACAGGGGCGGCTACACCTTC. Protein: CASNYRGGYTF.

The rearrangement joins TRBV5-1 to TRBJ1-1; D gene ambiguous. The germline V gene encodes CDR1 SGHRS and CDR2 YFSETQ. Trimming took 0 bases from V and 2 from J, leaving 11 bases between them. The length of the CDR3 is 15 residues. CDR3 sequence reads: CASSLGSSSNTEAFF. The CDR3 DNA is TGCGCCAGCAGCTTGGGGTCAAGCAGTAACACTGAAGCTTTCTTT.

This rearrangement joins TRBV5-6 to TRBJ2-1, with TRBD1 identical over 8 bases. This CDR3 has 17 residues. V lost 4 bases, J lost 4 bases, and 13 bases stayed unmatched. Per the germline V gene, CDR1 is SGHDT and CDR2 is YYEEEE. CDR3 in DNA: TGTGCCAGCAGCGCTGTTGGACAGGGTGACCCTTACAATGAGCAGTTCTTC. It specifies CASSAVGQGDPYNEQFF.

This clone has a handful of counts. V and J are TRBV10-1 and TRBJ2-7; TRBD2 aligns across 8 bases. CDR1 and CDR2 (germline): WNHNN, SYGVQD (reference sequence). Germline trimming cut 0 bases from V and 6 bases from J; bases unmatched to any gene: 4. CDR3 length: 14 residues. CDR3 bases: TGCGCCAGCAGTGAGTCCCACGGGAGGGGCGAGCAGTACTTC. Translated: CASSESHGRGEQYF.

The chain is built from TRBV4-3 and TRBJ1-1, with a weak D call TRBD1 (5 bases). V was cut by 1 base and J by 4 bases, with 13 bases left in between. CDR3 size: 15 residues. Germline V CDR1 and CDR2: LGHNA, YSLEER. DNA of the CDR3: TGCGCCAGCAGCCAAGTAGGGCAGGGCCTCACTGAAGCTTTCTTT. Translation: CASSQVGQGLTEAFF.

The genes are TRBV9 and TRBJ2-3, with TRBD2 matching 13 bases. Germline V lookup: CDR1 SGDLS, CDR2 YYNGEE. The CDR3 sequence is 15 residues long. The trim removed 4 bases at V and 7 bases at J, leaving 6 bases unmatched. The CDR3, as DNA: TGTGCCAGCAGCCAAACTAGCGGGGGGGCGAATACGCAGTATTTT. Translating it yields CASSQTSGGANTQYF. The full variable domain, rest sourced from reference TRBV9 and TRBJ2-3, is DSGVTQTPKHLITATGQRVTLRCSPRSGDLSVYWYQQSLDQGLQFLIQYYNGEERAKGNILERFSAQQFPDLHSELNLSSLELGDSALYFCASSQTSGGANTQYFGPGTRLTVL.

This CDR3 reads CASSQDGPGDPQETQYF. The CDR3 bases are TGCGCCAGCAGCCAAGATGGGCCAGGGGACCCCCAAGAGACCCAGTACTTC. This sequence joins TRBV4-3 and TRBJ2-5, with D possibly being TRBD1 (6 bases). Germline CDR1 and CDR2: LGHNA and YSLEER. Trimming left V 0 bases short and J 1 base short, with 15 bases between. This CDR3 has 17 amino acids.

The chain has TRBV27 and TRBJ1-1; 8 bases are shared with TRBD1. V lost 6 bases to trimming and J lost 2 bases; unmatched junction nucleotides: 11. Germline V CDR1 and CDR2: MNHEY, SMNVEV (reference sequence). This CDR3 has 16 residues. The CDR3 nucleotides are TGTGCCAGCAGGGTGACAGGGGCCGCAGGAAACACTGAAGCTTTCTTT. This translates into CASRVTGAAGNTEAFF.

V is TRBV5-8 and J is TRBJ2-6; no clear D gene. Trimming pared 4 bases from V and 4 bases from J, leaving 12 bases between. The CDR3 covers 15 residues. Germline CDR1 is SGHTS and CDR2 is YDEGEE. The CDR3 region is CASSPKPSGANVLTF. The CDR3 DNA follows: TGTGCCAGCAGCCCCAAGCCCTCCGGGGCCAACGTCCTGACTTTC.

The V and J genes are TRBV6-1 and TRBJ2-1; possible D gene TRBD1, 5 bases. Germline V gives CDR1 MNHNS, CDR2 SASEGT. Trimming cost V 0 bases and J 10 bases, with 16 bases left between them. The CDR3 is made up of 15 amino acids. The CDR3 DNA sequence: TGTGCCAGCAGTGAAGCTCGGCTAGGGGTAGGAGAGCAGTTCTTC. Translation: CASSEARLGVGEQFF.

This sequence joins TRBV2 and TRBJ1-1; TRBD1 agrees at 8 bases. V shed 5 bases and J 4 bases; nucleotides not matched to a gene: 3. CDR1 and CDR2 from the germline V gene are SNHLY and FYNNEI. This CDR3 has 13 amino acids. The CDR3 region is CASSLTGGTEAFF. The CDR3, as DNA: TGTGCCAGCAGTCTTACAGGGGGCACTGAAGCTTTCTTT.

The rearrangement links TRBV9 to TRBJ2-5; 11 bases match TRBD2. This CDR3 has 17 residues. V lost 4 bases and J lost 1; bases outside the gene matches: 9. The germline V gene encodes CDR1 SGDLS and CDR2 YYNGEE. CDR3 protein: CASSPPPLAGGQETQYF. CDR3 in DNA: TGTGCCAGCAGCCCCCCACCGCTAGCGGGGGGCCAAGAGACCCAGTACTTC.